This T cell receptor beta chain comes out of a study of graft-versus-host responses after intestinal transplantation. In the study overall: Once they had received anti-thymocyte globulin induction, all recipients took tacrolimus and steroids for approximately 3 years.

General study findings and limits: Allografts carried high graft-versus-host to host-versus-graft clonal ratios in patients having graft-donor T cell macrochimerism.

On this clone itself: As yet, its antigen is unknown.

The length of the CDR3 is 13 residues. Per the germline V gene, CDR1 is SEHNR and CDR2 is FQNEAQ (reference sequence). Trimming left V 2 bases short and J 4 bases short, with 8 bases between. The data were produced by immunoSEQ multiplex PCR, yet TCRdb's version contains in-frame clones alone and is incomplete. The sample has about 47,000 clones; 85% to 95% are singletons. The sample was unstimulated CD8+ T cells sorted from spleen or lymph node cells, taken before transplant. The chain employs TRBV7-9 and TRBJ1-2; no firm D call. This receptor was obtained from a human donor who was the organ donor for an intestinal transplant. The CDR3 region has the DNA TGTGCCAGCAGCTTATCTACGTCCTATGGCTACACCTTC. It is translated as CASSLSTSYGYTF.